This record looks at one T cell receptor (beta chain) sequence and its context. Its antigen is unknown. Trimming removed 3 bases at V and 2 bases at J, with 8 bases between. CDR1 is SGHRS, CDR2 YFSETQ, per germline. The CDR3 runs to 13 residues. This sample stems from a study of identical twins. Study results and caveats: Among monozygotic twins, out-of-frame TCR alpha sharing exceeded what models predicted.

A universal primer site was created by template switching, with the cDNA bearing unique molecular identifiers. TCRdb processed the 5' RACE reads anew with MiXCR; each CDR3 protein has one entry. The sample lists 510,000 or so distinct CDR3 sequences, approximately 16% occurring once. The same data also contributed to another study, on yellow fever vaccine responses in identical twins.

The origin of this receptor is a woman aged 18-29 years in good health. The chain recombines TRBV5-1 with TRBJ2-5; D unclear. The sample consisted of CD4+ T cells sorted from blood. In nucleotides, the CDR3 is TGCGCCAGCAGCTCAATCTCTCAAGAGACCCAGTACTTC. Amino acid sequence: CASSSISQETQYF.